The 29 T cell receptor beta chains below were found in one sample sequenced in a study of cytomegalovirus exposure and HLA in healthy donors. In the PCR, 60 Vbeta and 13 Jbeta primers were used. The protocol was immunoSEQ multiplex PCR, while the TCRdb copy is restricted to in-frame clones and leaves out a portion. The profile shows fewer than 250,000 clones, about 80% of them singletons. The sample taken for sequencing was PBMCs. These receptors came from a man in his forties or fifties in good health and CMV-seropositive.

V and J are TRBV6-5 and TRBJ2-3; TRBD2 agrees at 10 bases. The CDR3 has 15 amino acids. The junction had 12 bases not matched to a gene; V was cut back by 8 bases and J by 7 bases. Germline CDR1 is MNHEY and CDR2 is SVGAGI. The CDR3 here is CASSRSGTSENTQYF. CDR3 sequence (DNA): TGTGCCAGCTCTCGGTCCGGGACTAGCGAAAATACGCAGTATTTT.

CDR3 amino acids: CASSYGFGEYETQYF. For the CDR3, the DNA is TGTGCCAGCAGTTACGGGTTTGGGGAGTACGAGACCCAGTACTTC. J is TRBJ2-5 and V is TRBV6-5, with TRBD2 as a possible D gene (5 bases). The germline CDR1 and CDR2 sequences are MNHEY and SVGAGI. This CDR3 has 15 residues. V was clipped by 2 bases and J by 5 bases, with 15 bases between them.

This rearrangement joins TRBV6-1 to TRBJ2-7; D not certain. Trimming took off 2 bases at V and 3 bases at J, with 2 bases between the two ends. Germline CDR1 MNHNS, CDR2 SASEGT. This CDR3 spans 11 amino acids. The CDR3 loop is CASSEYYEQYV. In nucleotides, the CDR3 is TGTGCCAGCAGTGAATACTACGAGCAGTACGTC.

V is TRBV2 and J is TRBJ2-7; 7 positions match TRBD1. The J segment lost 6 bases and the V segment lost 7 bases, leaving 3 bases of the junction unmatched. Looked up from germline, CDR1 is SNHLY and CDR2 is FYNNEI. CDR3 length equals 11 residues. In DNA form, the CDR3 reads TGTGCCAGCAAAGACAGGGTCGAGCAGTACGTC. This codes for CASKDRVEQYV.

The chain joins TRBV2 to TRBJ2-7, with TRBD1 as a possible D gene (6 bases). Trimming pared 1 base from V and 5 bases from J, leaving 12 bases between. The CDR3 is made up of 14 amino acids. The germline gives CDR1 SNHLY, CDR2 FYNNEI. CDR3 protein: CASSEGAGDHEQYF. CDR3 DNA: TGTGCCAGCAGTGAAGGGGCAGGGGACCACGAGCAGTACTTC.

This clone turned up a few times. The chain couples TRBV30 to TRBJ2-1; TRBD2 agrees at 9 bases. This CDR3 has 12 residues. With V trimmed by 4 bases and J by 8 bases, 3 bases remained unmatched. The germline gives CDR1 GTSNPN, CDR2 SVGIG (reference sequence). The CDR3 reads CAWTSGVDEQFF. The CDR3 DNA follows: TGTGCCTGGACTAGCGGGGTAGATGAGCAGTTCTTC.

The chain has TRBV6-5 and TRBJ2-7; tentatively, D is TRBD2 (5 bases). Germline values: CDR1 MNHEY, CDR2 SVGAGI. The CDR3 sequence is 12 residues long. Deletions cut 6 bases from V and 3 bases from J, with 9 bases between. In DNA form, the CDR3 reads TGTGCCAGCAGCCCTGGACTCTACGAGCAGTACTTC. Its translation is CASSPGLYEQYF.

The chain links TRBV5-6 to TRBJ2-2; 12 nucleotides line up with TRBD2. The length of the CDR3 is 14 residues. Per the germline V gene, CDR1 is SGHDT and CDR2 is YYEEEE. The trim removed 5 bases at V and 8 bases at J, leaving 4 bases unmatched. The CDR3 reads CASREGLAGGELFF. CDR3 bases: TGTGCCAGCAGGGAAGGACTAGCGGGAGGGGAGCTGTTTTTT.

The chain joins TRBV11-3 to TRBJ1-1; TRBD1 matches 7 bases. J lost 1 base, V lost 0 bases, and 2 bases had no gene match. CDR3 length: 15 amino acids. The germline gives CDR1 SGHNT, CDR2 YENEEA. CDR3 DNA sequence: TGTGCCAGCAGCTTAGAAGGGACAGCGAACACTGAAGCTTTCTTT. Its protein is CASSLEGTANTEAFF.

V is TRBV7-8 and J is TRBJ1-1; 7 bases agree with TRBD1. The CDR3 has 15 amino acids. Germline V gene data show CDR1 as SGHVS and CDR2 as FQNEAQ. Trimming at V came to 5 bases and at J to 1 base, leaving 7 bases not matched to a gene. CDR3 amino acids: CASSRSTGANTEAFF. CDR3 bases: TGTGCCAGCAGCCGCAGTACAGGGGCGAACACTGAAGCTTTCTTT.

This clone was picked up one time. The chain carries TRBV5-6 and TRBJ2-7; D is unclear. In germline, CDR1 is SGHDT, CDR2 YYEEEE. The CDR3 length is 11 residues. The V end lost 4 bases, the J end lost 5 bases, and 7 bases lay between the germline ends. The chain's CDR3 is CASSVQNEQYF. As DNA, the CDR3 is TGTGCCAGCAGCGTACAAAACGAGCAGTACTTC.

This clone was found once. This chain connects TRBV5-6 to TRBJ2-1; D is uncertain. The CDR3 runs 16 residues. V lost 1 base and J lost 0, with 11 bases in between. Looked up from germline, CDR1 is SGHDT and CDR2 is YYEEEE. The CDR3 DNA follows: TGTGCCAGCAGCTTGTTAATCGATAGCTCCTACAATGAGCAGTTCTTC. This codes for CASSLLIDSSYNEQFF.

This clone appeared once. This chain joins TRBV4-1 and TRBJ2-5, with D possibly TRBD2 on 5 matching bases. The J call may be mistaken, given a closer DNA end match to TRBJ2-7. Germline CDR1 is MGHRA and CDR2 is YSYEKL. This CDR3 is 15 amino acids long. The CDR3 region is CASSLEARETYEQYF. The CDR3 DNA follows: TGCGCCAGCAGCCTTGAGGCCCGGGAAACCTACGAGCAGTACTTC.

This clone was recorded once. For the CDR3, the DNA is TGTGCCAGCAGCTTGTACAGGGGATATGAGCAGTTCTTC. Translating it yields CASSLYRGYEQFF. The genes are TRBV13 and TRBJ2-1; 7 bases line up with TRBD1. CDR1 and CDR2 from the germline V gene are PRHDT and FYEKMQ (reference sequence). The CDR3 loop spans 13 amino acids. With V trimmed by 3 bases and J by 8 bases, 4 bases remained unmatched. Drawing the rest from reference TRBV13 and TRBJ2-1, the complete variable domain is AAGVIQSPRHLIKEKRETATLKCYPIPRHDTVYWYQQGPGQDPQFLISFYEKMQSDKGSIPDRFSAQQFSDYHSELNMSSLELGDSALYFCASSLYRGYEQFFGPGTRLTVL.

This rearrangement joins TRBV29-1 to TRBJ2-5; D not certain. Deletions cut 1 base from V and 3 bases from J, with 12 bases between. Germline values: CDR1 SQVTM, CDR2 ANQGSEA. This CDR3 region has 14 residues. CDR3: CSVEGLASKETQYF. CDR3 sequence (DNA): TGCAGCGTTGAAGGCCTGGCTTCGAAAGAGACCCAGTACTTC.

The rearrangement joins TRBV5-1 to TRBJ2-2, with 12 bases fitting TRBD1. The CDR3 totals 19 residues. Germline loops: CDR1 SGHRS, CDR2 YFSETQ. The V and J ends lost 6 bases and 3 bases, in that order; junction bases with no gene match: 15. CDR3 sequence (DNA): TGCGCCAGCACACCCAGGGACCGGGACAGGGGGCCAGACACCGGGGAGCTGTTTTTT. Its protein is CASTPRDRDRGPDTGELFF.

The chain is built from TRBV2 and TRBJ2-1; possibly TRBD2 for D (5 bases). Germline CDR1 and CDR2: SNHLY and FYNNEI. Trimming took off 8 bases at V and 5 bases at J, with 13 bases between the two ends. This CDR3 contains 13 residues. CDR3 sequence: CASSASLNNEQFF. CDR3 DNA sequence: TGTGCCAGCTCCGCTAGCCTTAACAATGAGCAGTTCTTC. Full variable domain (remainder filled in from reference TRBV2 and TRBJ2-1): EPEVTQTPSHQVTQMGQEVILRCVPISNHLYFYWYRQILGQKVEFLVSFYNNEISEKSEIFDDQFSVERPDGSNFTLKIRSTKLEDSAMYFCASSASLNNEQFFGPGTRLTVL.

This rearrangement joins TRBV27 to TRBJ2-1; 9 bases match TRBD1. CDR1 and CDR2 (germline): MNHEY, SMNVEV (reference sequence). Trimming cost V 5 bases and J 9 bases; bases outside gene matches: 8. This CDR3 is 14 amino acids long. CDR3 protein: CASSGTGGEGEQFF. The CDR3 DNA reads as TGTGCCAGCAGTGGTACAGGGGGCGAGGGTGAGCAGTTCTTC.

About this clone itself: A read error may account for a junction end that differs from germline. The chain is built from TRBV7-2 and TRBJ1-1, with D perhaps matching TRBD1 (5 bases). The CDR3 sequence is 11 residues long. In germline, CDR1 is SGHTA, CDR2 FQGNSA. This CDR3 is CASRPGTGAFF. DNA of the CDR3: TGTGCCAGCAGACCCGGGACTGGAGCTTTCTTT.

The CDR3 DNA reads TGCGCCAGCAGCACCGGGCAGGGGGGCACCTATGGCTACACCTTC. Its translation: CASSTGQGGTYGYTF. This sequence joins TRBV4-1 and TRBJ1-2; TRBD1 aligns across 7 bases. The ends lost 5 bases at V and 4 bases at J; junction bases unmatched: 10. The germline gives CDR1 MGHRA, CDR2 YSYEKL. The CDR3 length is 15 residues.

This clone was picked up a small number of times. The gene calls are TRBV28 and TRBJ2-3, with 7 bases that match TRBD1. This CDR3 is built from 13 residues. Germline values: CDR1 MDHEN, CDR2 SYDVKM. The junction had 2 bases not matched to a gene; V was cut back by 5 bases and J by 3 bases. The CDR3 is CASSTTGTDTQYF. As DNA, the CDR3 is TGTGCCAGCAGTACGACAGGGACAGATACGCAGTATTTT.

This clone was seen just once. The CDR3: CASTPGTLYGYTF. The CDR3 nucleotides are TGTGCCAGCACCCCAGGGACACTCTATGGCTACACCTTC. The chain recombines TRBV7-2 with TRBJ1-2, with a weak D call TRBD1 (6 bases). V lost 7 bases and J lost 4, with 13 bases in between. Per the germline V gene, CDR1 is SGHTA and CDR2 is FQGNSA. The CDR3 contains 13 residues.

The rearrangement joins TRBV6-5 to TRBJ2-1; D uncertain. With 4 bases removed from V and 6 bases from J, the gap between germline ends came to 7 bases. The CDR3 sequence is 12 residues long. CDR1 and CDR2 from the germline V gene are MNHEY and SVGAGI. The CDR3 loop is CASSSVVNEQFF. The DNA of the CDR3 is TGTGCCAGCAGTTCGGTCGTCAATGAGCAGTTCTTC.

This clone was seen just once. The J gene is TRBJ2-3, the V gene TRBV7-2; maybe TRBD2 (6 bases). Germline values: CDR1 SGHTA, CDR2 FQGNSA. The V and J ends lost 4 bases and 6 bases respectively, with 14 bases between them. The CDR3 sequence is 14 residues long. The CDR3 coding sequence is TGTGCCAGCAGCTCGACTAGATTGTTCGATACGCAGTATTTT. Translation: CASSSTRLFDTQYF.

The chain recombines TRBV14 with TRBJ1-1; 7 bases are shared with TRBD1. Per germline, CDR1 SGHDN and CDR2 FVKESK. The CDR3 runs to 18 residues. Germline trimming cut 4 bases from V and 2 bases from J; bases unmatched to any gene: 16. DNA for the CDR3: TGTGCCAGCAGCCCCCAAGGACCTAGGGGGCTTAGAAACACTGAAGCTTTCTTT. It yields the protein CASSPQGPRGLRNTEAFF.

The V call is TRBV5-1, the J call TRBJ1-2; 10 nucleotides match TRBD1. Germline V gives CDR1 SGHRS, CDR2 YFSETQ. V was clipped by 3 bases and J by 6 bases; unmatched bases: 8. The CDR3 is 15 residues long. The CDR3 region is CASSSGTGDGHGYTF. The CDR3, as DNA: TGCGCCAGCAGCTCTGGGACAGGGGACGGGCATGGCTACACCTTC. The full variable domain, its missing parts supplied by reference TRBV5-1 and TRBJ1-2, is KAGVTQTPRYLIKTRGQQVTLSCSPISGHRSVSWYQQTPGQGLQFLFEYFSETQRNKGNFPGRFSGRQFSNSRSEMNVSTLELGDSALYLCASSSGTGDGHGYTFGSGTRLTVV.

The chain is built from TRBV19 and TRBJ1-5, with a possible D match to TRBD1 (5 bases). The ends were cut back, 3 bases at V and 6 bases at J, with 12 bases in the middle. The germline CDR1 and CDR2 sequences are LNHDA and SQIVND (reference sequence). The CDR3 loop spans 14 amino acids. CDR3 residues: CASSILQGSQPQHF. CDR3 DNA: TGTGCCAGTAGTATCTTGCAGGGTAGTCAGCCCCAGCATTTT.

This chain uses TRBV6-5 with TRBJ2-7, with D maybe TRBD1 (5 bases). Per the germline V gene, CDR1 is MNHEY and CDR2 is SVGAGI. With 10 bases removed from V and 4 bases from J, the gap between germline ends came to 14 bases. The CDR3 contains 12 residues. The CDR3 nucleotides read TGTGCCACGATGACAGTTTTATACGAGCAGTACTTC. It encodes CATMTVLYEQYF.

This chain connects TRBV7-8 to TRBJ2-1, with 10 bases aligning to TRBD2. CDR1 is SGHVS, CDR2 FQNEAQ, per germline. The CDR3 is 15 amino acids. The trim removed 4 bases at V and 5 bases at J, leaving 5 bases unmatched. The CDR3 bases are TGTGCCAGCAGCTCTCCCGGACTAGCGGACAATGAGCAGTTCTTC. Translating gives CASSSPGLADNEQFF.